The 29 T cell receptor beta chains given below trace back to one sample, sequenced in a study of CXCR3-negative and CXCR3-positive naive CD8 T cells. The study made its TRB cDNA libraries by 5' RACE, adding UMI labels. TCRdb re-called the 5' RACE reads, yielding one record per CDR3 amino acid sequence without DNA. The table gives 70,000 to 95,000 distinct CDR3 sequences; the top ten clones make up approximately 1.7% of it. The sequenced material came from naive CXCR3- CD8+ T cells from blood. Regarding subset: CD45RO-CCR7+CD27+CD95- naive CD8+ T cells lacking CXCR3 (TNR3-). Receptor source: a human donor in good health. Some clones in this sample may be carry-over from other donors' samples.

The chain combines TRBV6-2 or TRBV6-3 with TRBJ2-1; TCRdb proposes TRBD1, but this gene call is untestable without DNA. This CDR3 has 14 amino acids. Germline values: CDR1 MNHEY, CDR2 SVGEGT. The CDR3 loop reads CASSYAGTYNEQFF.

The chain links TRBV18 to TRBJ2-5; TCRdb reports TRBD2, a call that lacks DNA to check it against. The CDR3 is 14 amino acids. CDR1 is KGHSH and CDR2 is LQKENI in the germline V gene. CDR3 in amino acids: CASSPETSGETQYF.

This chain uses TRBV28 with TRBJ2-7; TCRdb outputs TRBD1, but without DNA this stays unchecked. Germline V CDR1 and CDR2: MDHEN, SYDVKM. The CDR3 has 14 amino acids. The CDR3 spells CASNPTANSYEQYF.

The J gene is TRBJ1-3, the V gene TRBV29-1. CDR3 length: 12 amino acids. Germline CDR1 SQVTM, CDR2 ANQGSEA. CDR3 residues: CSVPGSGNTIYF.

V is TRBV29-1 and J is TRBJ2-3; TCRdb's D call, TRBD1, is unchecked because there is no DNA. This CDR3 has 16 amino acids. Germline V gene data show CDR1 as SQVTM and CDR2 as ANQGSEA. CDR3 loop: CSVEDRRQFSTDTQYF.

The chain employs TRBV4-1 and TRBJ1-2; lacking DNA, the TRBD1 call made by TCRdb goes unchecked. This CDR3 has 14 residues. Germline CDR1 is MGHRA and CDR2 is YSYEKL. CDR3 amino acids: CASSQVTGLYGYTF.

The CDR3 loop is CASSYGGNEQFF. The chain joins TRBV9 to TRBJ2-1. Germline CDR1 is SGDLS and CDR2 is YYNGEE. This CDR3 spans 12 amino acids. Full variable domain (missing parts from reference TRBV9 and TRBJ2-1): DSGVTQTPKHLITATGQRVTLRCSPRSGDLSVYWYQQSLDQGLQFLIQYYNGEERAKGNILERFSAQQFPDLHSELNLSSLELGDSALYFCASSYGGNEQFFGPGTRLTVL.

The genes are TRBV2 and TRBJ2-7; checking the TCRdb D call of TRBD1 is not possible without DNA. Germline CDR1 reads SNHLY; CDR2 reads FYNNEI. CDR3 length equals 13 residues. CDR3 amino acids: CASSTAGGYEQYF. The entire variable domain, with the rest obtained from reference TRBV2 and TRBJ2-7, is as follows: EPEVTQTPSHQVTQMGQEVILRCVPISNHLYFYWYRQILGQKVEFLVSFYNNEISEKSEIFDDQFSVERPDGSNFTLKIRSTKLEDSAMYFCASSTAGGYEQYFGPGTRLTVT.

The chain links TRBV6-6 to TRBJ1-1. This CDR3 has 13 amino acids. Germline lookup yields CDR1 MNHNY and CDR2 SVGAGI (reference sequence). The chain's CDR3 is CASSYPESTEAFF.

The chain uses TRBV5-6 and TRBJ2-7; TCRdb designates TRBD2, a call that cannot be tested without DNA. The CDR3 consists of 12 residues. Per the germline V gene, CDR1 is SGHDT and CDR2 is YYEEEE. Here the CDR3 reads CASSSPKREQYF.

The rearrangement links TRBV7-6 to TRBJ2-7; checking the TCRdb D call of TRBD1 is not possible without DNA. This CDR3 has 14 amino acids. Germline CDR1 SGHVS, CDR2 FNYEAQ. This CDR3 reads CASSFAAGQDEQYF.

This chain uses TRBV15 with TRBJ2-7; there is no DNA to check the TCRdb D call of TRBD1. The germline V gene has CDR1 LNHNV and CDR2 YYDKDF (reference sequence). The CDR3 spans 13 residues. CDR3 loop: CATSISRAYEQYF.

J is TRBJ2-1 and V is TRBV7-2; no DNA is available, so the TRBD2 call from TCRdb remains unchecked. Germline lookup yields CDR1 SGHTA and CDR2 FQGNSA. The CDR3 totals 15 residues. CDR3 protein: CASSSHGGPGNEQFF.

The V and J genes are TRBV3-1 and TRBJ2-3. In germline, CDR1 is LGHDT, CDR2 YNNKEL (reference sequence). This CDR3 contains 15 residues. CDR3 residues: CASSQDRLAADTQYF.

The gene calls are TRBV13 and TRBJ1-2; TCRdb's assignment of TRBD1 cannot be checked, as there is no DNA. The CDR3 is 15 amino acids. The germline V gene encodes CDR1 PRHDT and CDR2 FYEKMQ (reference sequence). CDR3 amino acids: CASSGQDTLGHGYTF.

The chain employs TRBV7-9 and TRBJ2-1; TCRdb picks TRBD1, but there is no DNA to check that call. The CDR3 spans 14 residues. Germline V gene lookup returns CDR1 SEHNR and CDR2 FQNEAQ (reference sequence). This CDR3 is CASSSVHQGNEQFF.

The gene calls are TRBV29-1 and TRBJ1-2. CDR1 is SQVTM and CDR2 is ANQGSEA in the germline V gene. The CDR3 has 12 amino acids. The CDR3 reads CSVDWEVYGYTF.

The chain is built from TRBV6-5 and TRBJ2-7; TCRdb indicates TRBD2, and absent DNA this call remains unverified. The CDR3 sequence is 15 residues long. From germline, CDR1 is MNHEY and CDR2 SVGAGI. The CDR3 sequence: CASSQVFGGGYEQYF.

J is TRBJ1-2 and V is TRBV29-1; TCRdb selects TRBD1, and the lack of DNA leaves this call unchecked. This CDR3 contains 13 residues. Germline V gives CDR1 SQVTM, CDR2 ANQGSEA. The CDR3 sequence: CSVEDGGASGYTF.

This chain uses TRBV29-1 with TRBJ2-5; absent DNA, TCRdb's TRBD1 call cannot be checked. The CDR3 sequence is 14 residues long. Per the germline V gene, CDR1 is SQVTM and CDR2 is ANQGSEA. This CDR3 is CSVEDDDRGETQYF. Based on the CDR3 plus reference TRBV29-1 and TRBJ2-5, the full variable domain is SAVISQKPSRDICQRGTSLTIQCQVDSQVTMMFWYRQQPGQSLTLIATANQGSEATYESGFVIDKFPISRPNLTFSTLTVSNMSPEDSSIYLCSVEDDDRGETQYFGPGTRLLVL.

The chain joins TRBV28 to TRBJ2-1; TCRdb designates TRBD2, a call that cannot be tested without DNA. The CDR3 has 18 amino acids. Germline lookup yields CDR1 MDHEN and CDR2 SYDVKM. CDR3 in amino acids: CASSLLGPSGGAYNEQFF.

The chain uses TRBV4-1 and TRBJ2-2. This CDR3 spans 14 amino acids. Germline V gene data show CDR1 as MGHRA and CDR2 as YSYEKL. This CDR3 is CASSQVADTGELFF.

The chain carries TRBV29-1 and TRBJ2-2; absent DNA, TCRdb's TRBD1 call cannot be checked. The germline V gene encodes CDR1 SQVTM and CDR2 ANQGSEA. CDR3 length equals 14 residues. The CDR3 loop is CSVVRDVNTGELFF.

The V call is TRBV5-1, the J call TRBJ2-2. Per germline, CDR1 SGHRS and CDR2 YFSETQ. The CDR3 runs to 20 residues. CDR3 sequence: CASSFNNVFLVTLNTGELFF.

V usage is TRBV3-1 and J usage is TRBJ2-7; the TCRdb D gene call, TRBD1, has no DNA to confirm it. The CDR3 has 14 residues. In germline, CDR1 is LGHDT, CDR2 YNNKEL (reference sequence). CDR3 region: CASSPDRGAYEQYF.

The chain links TRBV27 to TRBJ2-1; there is no DNA to check the TCRdb D call of TRBD1. The CDR3 spans 12 residues. Germline-derived CDR1 and CDR2 are MNHEY and SMNVEV (reference sequence). The CDR3 loop reads CATSGGHNEQFF.

CDR3 sequence: CASSPFDRDADEQFF. The chain links TRBV7-6 to TRBJ2-1; TCRdb proposes TRBD1, but this gene call is untestable without DNA. The V gene's germline CDR1 is SGHVS and CDR2 FNYEAQ. The CDR3 consists of 15 residues.

The V gene is TRBV6-6, the J gene TRBJ2-7; TCRdb's D call of TRBD2 is untestable without DNA. Looked up from germline, CDR1 is MNHNY and CDR2 is SVGAGI (reference sequence). This CDR3 spans 14 amino acids. The CDR3 loop reads CASSFGAGDYEQYF.

Here the CDR3 reads CGSSQDSPTSGETNEQFF. The V and J genes are TRBV4-1 and TRBJ2-1; absent DNA, TCRdb's TRBD2 call cannot be checked. The CDR3 spans 18 residues. Germline V CDR1 and CDR2: MGHRA, YSYEKL.